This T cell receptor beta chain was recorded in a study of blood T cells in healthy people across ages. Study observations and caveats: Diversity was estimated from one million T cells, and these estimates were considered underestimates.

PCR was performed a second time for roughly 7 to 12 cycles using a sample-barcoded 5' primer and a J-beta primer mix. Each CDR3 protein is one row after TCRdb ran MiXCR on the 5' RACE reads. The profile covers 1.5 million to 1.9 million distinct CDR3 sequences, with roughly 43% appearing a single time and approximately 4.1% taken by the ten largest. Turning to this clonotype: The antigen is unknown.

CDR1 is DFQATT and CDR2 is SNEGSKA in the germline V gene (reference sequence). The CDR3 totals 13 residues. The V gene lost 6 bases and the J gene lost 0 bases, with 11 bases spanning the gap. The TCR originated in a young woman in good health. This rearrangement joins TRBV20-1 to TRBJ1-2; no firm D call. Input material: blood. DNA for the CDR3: TGCAGTGCGAGACCAATAGCTAACTATGGCTACACCTTC. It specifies CSARPIANYGYTF.